These 10 T cell receptor beta chains share one sample of origin, sequenced in a study of beta chain features in type 1 diabetes. Study outcomes and limitations: The study found moderately but significantly shorter TCRB CDR3s in all four CD4+ subsets of Type 1 diabetes patients.

Their antigen targets remain unknown. Sequencing targeted expressed TCRB transcripts, as all isolated RNA had been reverse transcribed. Profiled with immunoSEQ multiplex PCR; TCRdb holds only in-frame clones, not every one. The sample yields about 280,000 clones, approximately 15% seen once. Sequencing was carried out using naive CD4+ T cells from blood. The receptors originated from a man between 18 and 35 years old with type 1 diabetes.

This clone was observed a few times. The V and J genes are TRBV4-2 and TRBJ2-7, with TRBD2 matching 7 bases. The CDR3 covers 15 residues. The V gene's germline CDR1 is LGHNA and CDR2 YNFKEQ. V was pared by 0 bases and J by 2 bases, with 4 bases of the junction left unmatched. The CDR3 DNA sequence: TGTGCCAGCAGCCAAGATTACGGGACTACCTACGAGCAGTACTTC. Translation gives CASSQDYGTTYEQYF.

This clone was recorded a few times. The V call is TRBV21-1, the J call TRBJ2-1; no DNA check was done on the table's D call, TRBD2. TRBV21-1 is an annotated pseudogene. The length of the CDR3 is 17 residues. The chain's CDR3 is CASSTRPGLAGGYEQFF. CDR3 nucleotide sequence: TGTGCCAGCAGCACAAGGCCCGGACTAGCGGGAGGTTATGAGCAGTTCTTC.

Concerning this clone: At the DNA level, this CDR3 is encoded by other sequences in the same sample as well. The J gene is TRBJ1-4, the V gene TRBV7-2; TRBD1 might be the D (6 bases). Germline-derived CDR1 and CDR2 are SGHTA and FQGNSA. This CDR3 spans 12 amino acids. V was pared by 5 bases and J by 5 bases, with 6 bases between. CDR3 in DNA: TGTGCCAGCAGCAGGGGGAATGAAAAACTGTTTTTT. It translates to CASSRGNEKLFF. Filled out from reference TRBV7-2 and TRBJ1-4, the complete variable domain reads GAGVSQSPSNKVTEKGKDVELRCDPISGHTALYWYRQSLGQGLEFLIYFQGNSAPDKSGLPSDRFSAERTGGSVSTLTIQRTQQEDSAVYLCASSRGNEKLFFGSGTQLSVL.

The chain combines TRBV5-4 with TRBJ2-7, with D possibly TRBD2 on 6 matching bases. V gave up 4 bases and J gave up 6 bases, with 17 bases separating them. Per germline, CDR1 SGHNT and CDR2 YYREEE (reference sequence). CDR3 length equals 14 residues. DNA for the CDR3: TGTGCCAGCAGCCCACCAACTAGCACCGGCGAGCAGTACTTC. This translates into CASSPPTSTGEQYF.

This clone was seen a few times. The V call is TRBV7-2, the J call TRBJ1-5; 9 bases match TRBD1. The length of the CDR3 is 14 residues. Trimming at V came to 4 bases and at J to 4 bases, leaving 2 bases not matched to a gene. The V gene's germline CDR1 is SGHTA and CDR2 FQGNSA. The CDR3 nucleotides read TGTGCCAGCAGCTGGGGGACAGGGAATCAGCCCCAGCATTTT. Translated: CASSWGTGNQPQHF.

This clone was detected a few times. The chain uses TRBV18 and TRBJ2-6; 7 nucleotides agree with TRBD1. J was trimmed by 1 base and V by 4 bases; bases with no gene match: 13. From germline, CDR1 is KGHSH and CDR2 LQKENI. This CDR3 has 19 amino acids. The CDR3 coding sequence is TGTGCCAGCTCACGTCTAAAACAGGGGATGGTATCTGGGGCCAACGTCCTGACTTTC. It specifies CASSRLKQGMVSGANVLTF.

This clone appeared a few times. CDR3 residues: CASTRGVYNEQFF. The DNA of the CDR3 is TGTGCCAGCACCCGCGGGGTGTACAATGAGCAGTTCTTC. This chain uses TRBV28 with TRBJ2-1; a possible D gene is TRBD2 (6 bases). Trimming took 7 bases from V and 4 from J, leaving 11 bases between them. Germline lookup yields CDR1 MDHEN and CDR2 SYDVKM. The CDR3 loop spans 13 amino acids.

This clone has just a few counts. The chain is built from TRBV7-9 and TRBJ1-1, with no clear D. V gave up 5 bases and J gave up 5 bases, with 12 bases separating them. Germline CDR1 reads SEHNR; CDR2 reads FQNEAQ (reference sequence). The CDR3 has 13 amino acids. The CDR3 DNA follows: TGTGCCAGCAGCCCAGACCCGGGGACTGAAGCTTTCTTT. This codes for CASSPDPGTEAFF.

This chain joins TRBV19 and TRBJ2-7; D may be TRBD1 (5 bases). V was cut by 4 bases and J by 5 bases, with 12 bases left in between. CDR1 and CDR2 (germline): LNHDA, SQIVND (reference sequence). CDR3 length: 13 residues. CDR3 nucleotide sequence: TGTGCCAGTAGTAACCAGGGTAGCAACGAGCAGTACTTC. Protein: CASSNQGSNEQYF.

This clone was observed a handful of times. The CDR3 protein is CASEEGGRTEAFF. The CDR3 bases are TGTGCCAGTGAGGAAGGGGGAAGGACTGAAGCTTTCTTT. V is TRBV19 and J is TRBJ1-1; maybe TRBD1 (6 bases). The germline CDR1 and CDR2 sequences are LNHDA and SQIVND (reference sequence). The V end was cut by 8 bases, the J end by 5 bases, with 15 bases between. The CDR3 runs 13 residues.